Listed below are T cell receptor beta chains from one sample, sequenced in a study of cytomegalovirus exposure and HLA in healthy donors. Assay: immunoSEQ multiplex PCR; the TCRdb copy retains only in-frame clones and omits some. In the table there are around 150,000 clones, 60% to 80% of which are singletons. The sequenced sample consisted of PBMCs. All receptors derive from a woman aged 25 to 45 in good health and CMV-seronegative. Both conserved end residues are part of each CDR3. Each record gives: J gene, clone size, D gene, V gene, CDR3 protein, CDR3 DNA. The D gene is left open where the match is weak. Expanded clones are given a class, and other clones once, few, many or no size at all.

J gene: TRBJ1-1
clone size: NA
D gene: NA
V gene: TRBV19
CDR3 protein: CASSMVGGRRTEAFF
CDR3 DNA: TGTGCCAGTAGTATGGTGGGGGGGCGCAGGACTGAAGCTTTCTTT

J gene: TRBJ2-1
clone size: NA
D gene: TRBD2
V gene: TRBV9
CDR3 protein: CASSVTAGGLWSEQFF
CDR3 DNA: TGTGCCAGCAGCGTAACGGCGGGGGGGCTTTGGAGTGAGCAGTTCTTC

J gene: TRBJ1-5
clone size: NA
D gene: TRBD1
V gene: TRBV5-6
CDR3 protein: CASSQGQNQPQHF
CDR3 DNA: TGTGCCAGCAGCCAGGGACAGAATCAGCCCCAGCATTTT

J gene: TRBJ2-3
clone size: NA
D gene: NA
V gene: TRBV10-3
CDR3 protein: CAISGALLESTDTQYF
CDR3 DNA: TGTGCCATCAGTGGGGCGCTCCTCGAGTCCACAGATACGCAGTATTTT

J gene: TRBJ2-5
clone size: NA
D gene: NA
V gene: TRBV2
CDR3 protein: CASRRTEQETQYF
CDR3 DNA: TGTGCCAGCAGAAGGACAGAACAAGAGACCCAGTACTTC

J gene: TRBJ1-3
clone size: NA
D gene: NA
V gene: TRBV7-8
CDR3 protein: CASSSTRGNRVGGNTIYF
CDR3 DNA: TGTGCCAGCAGCTCAACCCGAGGAAACAGGGTTGGCGGAAACACCATATATTTT

J gene: TRBJ2-7
clone size: NA
D gene: TRBD1
V gene: TRBV11-2
CDR3 protein: CASSPLSRQGVYEQYF
CDR3 DNA: TGTGCCAGCAGTCCTCTTTCCCGACAGGGTGTCTACGAGCAGTACTTC

J gene: TRBJ2-7
clone size: NA
D gene: TRBD1
V gene: TRBV15
CDR3 protein: CATSRGQGAGEQYF
CDR3 DNA: TGTGCCACCAGCAGAGGACAGGGGGCCGGCGAGCAGTACTTC

J gene: TRBJ1-1
clone size: NA
D gene: TRBD1
V gene: TRBV5-3
CDR3 protein: CARSSSDRVEWFGGNTEAFF
CDR3 DNA: TGTGCCAGAAGCTCCTCCGACAGGGTGGAGTGGTTCGGGGGAAACACTGAAGCTTTCTTT

J gene: TRBJ2-1
clone size: few
D gene: TRBD2
V gene: TRBV6-1
CDR3 protein: CASRILAGGPNEQFF
CDR3 DNA: TGTGCCAGCAGGATCTTAGCGGGGGGGCCTAATGAGCAGTTCTTC

J gene: TRBJ2-7
clone size: NA
D gene: NA
V gene: TRBV2
CDR3 protein: CASSQSYEQYF
CDR3 DNA: TGTGCCAGCAGTCAATCCTACGAGCAGTACTTC

J gene: TRBJ1-4
clone size: few
D gene: TRBD1
V gene: TRBV10-3
CDR3 protein: CAISVQGGTEEGKLFF
CDR3 DNA: TGTGCCATCAGTGTTCAGGGCGGGACAGAGGAAGGGAAACTGTTTTTT

J gene: TRBJ2-7
clone size: NA
D gene: TRBD1
V gene: TRBV5-1
CDR3 protein: CASSLGTGPDEQYF
CDR3 DNA: TGCGCCAGCAGCTTGGGGACAGGGCCAGACGAGCAGTACTTC

J gene: TRBJ2-7
clone size: once
D gene: TRBD1
V gene: TRBV6-5
CDR3 protein: CASSRQGQEFSRYF
CDR3 DNA: TGTGCCAGCAGCCGCCAAGGACAGGAATTTAGTCGGTACTTC

J gene: TRBJ1-5
clone size: NA
D gene: NA
V gene: TRBV19
CDR3 protein: CASIGAFSLDNQPQHF
CDR3 DNA: TGTGCCAGTATTGGCGCCTTCTCCCTAGACAATCAGCCCCAGCATTTT

J gene: TRBJ1-1
clone size: NA
D gene: NA
V gene: TRBV6-1
CDR3 protein: CASSLSHTEAFF
CDR3 DNA: TGTGCCAGCAGTCTTTCCCACACTGAAGCTTTCTTT